The 6 T cell receptor beta chains given below trace back to one sample, sequenced in a study of shared clonotypes between healthy human individuals. Sequenced by immunoSEQ multiplex PCR; TCRdb stores in-frame clones only, minus some. The top ten hold under 2% of the sample, which has 550,000 to 850,000 clones, roughly 72% seen once. Sequencing input: memory CD4+ T cells sorted from blood. Subset defined: CD45RA-negative fraction. The receptors were gathered from a woman aged 25 to 45 in good health.

The chain joins TRBV27 to TRBJ2-1; D is unclear. The CDR3 consists of 15 residues. Trimming stripped 0 bases from V and 4 bases from J, with 10 bases between. The V gene's germline CDR1 is MNHEY and CDR2 SMNVEV (reference sequence). CDR3: CASSLSNPEYNEQFF. The CDR3 coding sequence is TGTGCCAGCAGTTTATCGAACCCCGAGTACAATGAGCAGTTCTTC.

On this clone itself: Mismatch with germline at one junction end may stem from a read error. The chain carries TRBV11-2 and TRBJ1-3, with no clear D. This CDR3 comprises 15 residues. Germline CDR1 reads SGHAT; CDR2 reads FQNNGV. CDR3 nucleotide sequence: TGTGCCAGCAGCTTAGGACTCGCCTCTAGAAACACCATATATTTT. Translation: CASSLGLASRNTIYF.

The gene calls are TRBV11-3 and TRBJ2-1; weak D call: TRBD1 (6 bases). CDR3 length: 15 residues. CDR1 and CDR2 from the germline V gene are SGHNT and YENEEA. V was shortened by 6 bases and J by 4 bases, with 16 bases between the two germline ends. The CDR3, as DNA: TGTGCCAGCAGTTCTCGGACAGCTGGGTACAATGAGCAGTTCTTC. Its translation: CASSSRTAGYNEQFF.

J is TRBJ1-2 and V is TRBV28; possibly TRBD1 for D (5 bases). The CDR3 loop spans 14 amino acids. CDR1 and CDR2 (germline): MDHEN, SYDVKM. V gave up 8 bases and J gave up 4 bases, with 17 bases separating them. DNA for the CDR3: TGTGCCAGCCTAAGGCGGGACGGCTCCTATGGCTACACCTTC. Translation: CASLRRDGSYGYTF.

This clone showed up just a few times. This sequence joins TRBV2 and TRBJ2-1, with 14 positions matching TRBD2. The CDR3 is made up of 17 amino acids. Germline CDR1 is SNHLY and CDR2 is FYNNEI. The J segment lost 0 bases and the V segment lost 7 bases, leaving 5 bases of the junction unmatched. The CDR3 is CASIRGLAGVSYNEQFF. The DNA of the CDR3 is TGTGCCAGCATTAGGGGACTAGCGGGAGTCTCCTACAATGAGCAGTTCTTC.

The gene calls are TRBV21-1 and TRBJ2-5; the D call TRBD2 from the table was never checked on the DNA. TRBV21-1 is a listed pseudogene. The CDR3 is 17 amino acids. The CDR3 DNA sequence: TGTGCCAGCAGCAAAGCGCTGGCGGGACCTCGGTTAGAGACCCAGTACTTC. Its protein is CASSKALAGPRLETQYF.